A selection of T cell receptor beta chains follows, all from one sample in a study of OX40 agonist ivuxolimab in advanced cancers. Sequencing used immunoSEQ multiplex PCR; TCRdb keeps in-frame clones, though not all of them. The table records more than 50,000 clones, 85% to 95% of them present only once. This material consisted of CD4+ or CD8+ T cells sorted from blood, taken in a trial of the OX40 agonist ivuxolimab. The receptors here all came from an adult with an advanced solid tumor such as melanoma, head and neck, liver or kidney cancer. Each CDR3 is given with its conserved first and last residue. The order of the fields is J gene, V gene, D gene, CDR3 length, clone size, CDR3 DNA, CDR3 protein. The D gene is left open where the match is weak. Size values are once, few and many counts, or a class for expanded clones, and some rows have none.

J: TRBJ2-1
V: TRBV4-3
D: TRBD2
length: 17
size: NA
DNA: TGCGCCAGCAGCCACCTATGGACTAGCGGCCATGGCAATGAGCAGTTCTTC
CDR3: CASSHLWTSGHGNEQFF

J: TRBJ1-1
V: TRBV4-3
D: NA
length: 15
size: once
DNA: TGCGCCAGCAGCCAAGATTCCGGGGACTACACTGAAGCTTTCTTT
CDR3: CASSQDSGDYTEAFF

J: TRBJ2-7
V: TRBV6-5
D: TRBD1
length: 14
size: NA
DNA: TGTGCCAGCAGTTACGGACAGGGGGGAGCCGAGCAGTACTTC
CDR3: CASSYGQGGAEQYF

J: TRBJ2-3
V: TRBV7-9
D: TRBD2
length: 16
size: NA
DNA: TGTGCCAGCAGCGCGACGCGGGAGGTCGTGGTAGATACGCAGTATTTT
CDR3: CASSATREVVVDTQYF

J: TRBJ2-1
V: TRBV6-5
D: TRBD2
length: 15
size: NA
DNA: TGTGCCAGCACCCCTCTAGCGGGAGCCAACAATGAGCAGTTCTTC
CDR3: CASTPLAGANNEQFF

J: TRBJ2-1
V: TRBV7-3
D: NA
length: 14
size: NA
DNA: TGTGCCAGCAGCTTATACTCCAGCTACAATGAGCAGTTCTTC
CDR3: CASSLYSSYNEQFF

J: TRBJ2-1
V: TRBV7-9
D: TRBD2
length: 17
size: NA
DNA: TGTGCCAGCAGCTTAGGAATGGGGCTAGCGGACTACAATGAGCAGTTCTTC
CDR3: CASSLGMGLADYNEQFF

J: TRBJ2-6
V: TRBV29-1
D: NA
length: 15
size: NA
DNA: TGCAGCGTTGAATCCCTCGTCTCTGGGGCCAACGTCCTGACTTTC
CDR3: CSVESLVSGANVLTF

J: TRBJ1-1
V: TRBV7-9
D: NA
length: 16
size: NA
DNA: TGTGCCAGCAGCTTAAGAGCTGGGGGAAGGGACACTGAAGCTTTCTTT
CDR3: CASSLRAGGRDTEAFF

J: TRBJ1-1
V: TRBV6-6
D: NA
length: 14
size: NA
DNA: TGTGCCAGCAGTCACCCGAATACGGCGCCTGAAGCTTTCTTT
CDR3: CASSHPNTAPEAFF

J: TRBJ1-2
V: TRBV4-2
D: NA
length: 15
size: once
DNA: TGTGCCAGCAGCCAAGATCTAACAGGATTCTATGGCTACACCTTC
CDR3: CASSQDLTGFYGYTF

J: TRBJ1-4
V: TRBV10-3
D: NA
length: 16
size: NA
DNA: TGTGCCATCAGTGAGAGCAGGACCGCAACTAATGAAAAACTGTTTTTT
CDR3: CAISESRTATNEKLFF

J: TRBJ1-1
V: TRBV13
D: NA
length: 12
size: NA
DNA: TGTGCCAGCAGCTTAGGACAGGGCGAAGCTTTCTTT
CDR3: CASSLGQGEAFF

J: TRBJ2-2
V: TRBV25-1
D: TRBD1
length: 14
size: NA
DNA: TGTGCCAGCCTGGGACAGGAGAACACCGGGGAGCTGTTTTTT
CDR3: CASLGQENTGELFF

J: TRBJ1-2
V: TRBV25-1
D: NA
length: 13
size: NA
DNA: TGTGCCAGCAGTGCCATCAGAGGCAATGGCTACACCTTC
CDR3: CASSAIRGNGYTF

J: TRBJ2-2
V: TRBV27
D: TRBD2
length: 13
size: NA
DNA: TGTGCCAGCAGTGCCGGGACTAGCGGGGAGCTGTTTTTT
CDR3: CASSAGTSGELFF

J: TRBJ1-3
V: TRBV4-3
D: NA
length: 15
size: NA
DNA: TGCGCCAGCAGCCCACAGCCTTACTCTGGAAACACCATATATTTT
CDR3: CASSPQPYSGNTIYF

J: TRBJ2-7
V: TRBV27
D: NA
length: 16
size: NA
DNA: TGTGCCAGCAGTTTACACGGAGTAAGGAAATCCTACGAGCAGTACTTC
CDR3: CASSLHGVRKSYEQYF

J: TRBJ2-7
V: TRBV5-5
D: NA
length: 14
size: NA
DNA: TGTGCCAGCAGCTTCCCCGGGACGGCCTACGAGCAGTACTTC
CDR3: CASSFPGTAYEQYF

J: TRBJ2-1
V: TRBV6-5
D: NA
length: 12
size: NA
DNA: TGTGCCAGCAAGGGCAGCCACAATGAGCAGTTCTTC
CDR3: CASKGSHNEQFF

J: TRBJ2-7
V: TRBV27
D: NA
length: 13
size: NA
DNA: TGTGCCAGCAGTTTCGGACAAGCCTACGAGCAGTACTTC
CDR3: CASSFGQAYEQYF

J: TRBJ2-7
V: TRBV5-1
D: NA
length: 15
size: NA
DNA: TGCGCCAGCAGCCCCCCCTCGGACAGCGGTTACGAGCAGTACTTC
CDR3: CASSPPSDSGYEQYF

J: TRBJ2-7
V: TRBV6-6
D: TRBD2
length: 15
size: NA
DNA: TGTGCCAGCAGTTCTGTCCTAGCGGGAGTATCCGAGCAGTACTTC
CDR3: CASSSVLAGVSEQYF

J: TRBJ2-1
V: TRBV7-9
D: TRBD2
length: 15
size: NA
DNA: TGTGCCAGCAGCCCCCCGGGAGGGGACTACAATGAGCAGTTCTTC
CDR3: CASSPPGGDYNEQFF

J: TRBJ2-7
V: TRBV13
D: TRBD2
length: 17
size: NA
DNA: TGTGCCAGCAGCCTCGGGACTAGCGGGAGGGCTATCTACGAGCAGTACTTC
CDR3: CASSLGTSGRAIYEQYF

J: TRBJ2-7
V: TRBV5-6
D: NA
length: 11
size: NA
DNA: TGTGCCAGCAGCGGACGGGGCGAGCAGTACTTC
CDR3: CASSGRGEQYF

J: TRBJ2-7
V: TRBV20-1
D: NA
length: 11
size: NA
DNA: TGCAGTGCTCCCCACTGGGGCGAGCAGTACTTC
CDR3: CSAPHWGEQYF

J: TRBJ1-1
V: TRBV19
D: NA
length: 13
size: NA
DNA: TGTGCCAGTAGTTTACAGGGAGGGACTGAAGCTTTCTTT
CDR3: CASSLQGGTEAFF

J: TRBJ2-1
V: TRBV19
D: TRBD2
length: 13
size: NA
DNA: TGTGCCAGTGGGGGCGGGAGGGCCGATGAGCAGTTCTTC
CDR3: CASGGGRADEQFF

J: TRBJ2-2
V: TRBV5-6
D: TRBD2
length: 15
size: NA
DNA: TGTGCCAGCAGCTTCGGGCGGGAGCTGGGCGGGGAGCTGTTTTTT
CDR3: CASSFGRELGGELFF

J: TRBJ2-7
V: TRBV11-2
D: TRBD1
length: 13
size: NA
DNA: TGTGCCAGCAGCTATACAGGGGACTACGAGCAGTACTTC
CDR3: CASSYTGDYEQYF

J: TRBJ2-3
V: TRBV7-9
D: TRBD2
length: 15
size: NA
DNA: TGTGCCAGCAGCTATACTAGCGGTACCACAGATACGCAGTATTTT
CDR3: CASSYTSGTTDTQYF

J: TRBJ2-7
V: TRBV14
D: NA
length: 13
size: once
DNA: TGTGCCAGCAGCCAGACAGATGAATACGAGCAGTACTTC
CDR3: CASSQTDEYEQYF

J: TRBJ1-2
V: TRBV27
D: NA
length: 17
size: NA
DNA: TGTGCCAGCAGTTTCCAATCGGAGATACAGGGACCCTATGGCTACACCTTC
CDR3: CASSFQSEIQGPYGYTF

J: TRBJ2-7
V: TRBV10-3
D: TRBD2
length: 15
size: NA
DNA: TGTGCCATCAGTGAATGGCGGGAGGGAAGCGACGAGCAGTACTTC
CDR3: CAISEWREGSDEQYF

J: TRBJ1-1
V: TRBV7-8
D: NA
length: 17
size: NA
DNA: TGTGCCAGCAGCTTAAGCCTAGGTGGGATGACGGACACTGAAGCTTTCTTT
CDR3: CASSLSLGGMTDTEAFF

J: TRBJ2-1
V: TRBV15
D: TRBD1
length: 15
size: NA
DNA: TGTGCCACCAGCACCACAGGGGGCGTCTACAATGAGCAGTTCTTC
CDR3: CATSTTGGVYNEQFF

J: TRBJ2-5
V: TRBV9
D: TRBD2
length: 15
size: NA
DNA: TGTGCCAGCAGCGGTAGCGGGAGGGGGCAAGAGACCCAGTACTTC
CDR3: CASSGSGRGQETQYF

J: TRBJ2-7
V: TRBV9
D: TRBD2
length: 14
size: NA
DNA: TGTGCCAGCAGCCCCAGGACTAGCCCGGACGAGCAGTACTTC
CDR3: CASSPRTSPDEQYF

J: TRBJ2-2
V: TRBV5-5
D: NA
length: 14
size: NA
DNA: TGTGCCAGCAGCGCGGGGACATTTACCGGGGAGCTGTTTTTT
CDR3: CASSAGTFTGELFF

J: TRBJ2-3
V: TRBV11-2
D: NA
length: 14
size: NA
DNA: TGTGCCAGCAGCTTATGGGGACACACAGATACGCAGTATTTT
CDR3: CASSLWGHTDTQYF

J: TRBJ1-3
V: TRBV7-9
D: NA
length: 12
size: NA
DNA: TGTGCCAGCAGCTCAGCAGGGGACACCATATATTTT
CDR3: CASSSAGDTIYF

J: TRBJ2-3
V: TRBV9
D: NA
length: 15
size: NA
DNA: TGTGCCAGCAGCGGTCAGGCAGTTGGTTCAGATACGCAGTATTTT
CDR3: CASSGQAVGSDTQYF

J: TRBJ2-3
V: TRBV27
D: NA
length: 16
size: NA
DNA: TGTGCCAGCAGTTCCAGGAGAGAGGGTGTCACAGATACGCAGTATTTT
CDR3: CASSSRREGVTDTQYF

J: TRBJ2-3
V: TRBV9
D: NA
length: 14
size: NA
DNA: TGTGCCAGCAGCGCCGGGCCACGAACAGATACGCAGTATTTT
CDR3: CASSAGPRTDTQYF

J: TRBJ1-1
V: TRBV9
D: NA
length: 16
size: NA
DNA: TGTGCCAGCAGCGTAGAGGGAAGAGAAGTGGACACTGAAGCTTTCTTT
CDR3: CASSVEGREVDTEAFF

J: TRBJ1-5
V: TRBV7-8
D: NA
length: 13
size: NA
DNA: TGTGCCAGCGGTTCGGGGGTGGGTCAGCCCCAGCATTTT
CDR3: CASGSGVGQPQHF

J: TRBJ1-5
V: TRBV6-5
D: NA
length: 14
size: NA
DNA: TGTGCCAGCAGTACTACAGGGCTAAATCAGCCCCAGCATTTT
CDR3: CASSTTGLNQPQHF

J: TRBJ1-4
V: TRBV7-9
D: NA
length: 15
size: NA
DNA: TGTGCCAGCAGCTTAGCAGAGGGTCAGAATGAAAAACTGTTTTTT
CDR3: CASSLAEGQNEKLFF